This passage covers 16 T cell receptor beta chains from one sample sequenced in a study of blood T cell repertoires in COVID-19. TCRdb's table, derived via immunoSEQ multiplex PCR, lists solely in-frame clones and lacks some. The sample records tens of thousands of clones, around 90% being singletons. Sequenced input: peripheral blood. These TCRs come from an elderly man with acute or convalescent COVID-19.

The CDR3 sequence: CATSDPPRAYGYTF. DNA of the CDR3: TGTGCCACCAGTGATCCCCCGCGGGCCTATGGCTACACCTTC. The chain combines TRBV24-1 with TRBJ1-2; D unclear. CDR1 is KGHDR, CDR2 SFDVKD, per germline. Deletions cut 3 bases from V and 4 bases from J, with 11 bases between. CDR3 length: 14 amino acids.

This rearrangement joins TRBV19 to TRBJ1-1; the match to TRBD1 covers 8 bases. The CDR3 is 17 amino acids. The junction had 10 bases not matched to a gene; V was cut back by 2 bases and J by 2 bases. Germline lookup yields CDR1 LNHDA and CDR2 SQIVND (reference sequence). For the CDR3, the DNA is TGTGCCAGTAGTATATCACGCGGACAGGGAGTCAACACTGAAGCTTTCTTT. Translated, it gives CASSISRGQGVNTEAFF.

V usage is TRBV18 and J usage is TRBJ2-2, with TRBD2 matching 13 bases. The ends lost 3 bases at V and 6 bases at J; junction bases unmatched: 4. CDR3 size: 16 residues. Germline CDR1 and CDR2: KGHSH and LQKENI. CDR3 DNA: TGTGCCAGCTCACCGACTAGCGGGGGGCCTTCCGGGGAGCTGTTTTTT. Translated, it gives CASSPTSGGPSGELFF.

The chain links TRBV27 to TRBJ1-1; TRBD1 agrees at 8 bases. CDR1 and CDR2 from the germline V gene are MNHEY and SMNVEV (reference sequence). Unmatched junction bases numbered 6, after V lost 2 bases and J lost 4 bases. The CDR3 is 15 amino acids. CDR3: CASSLLTTGGTEAFF. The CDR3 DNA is TGTGCCAGCAGTTTACTCACAACAGGGGGCACTGAAGCTTTCTTT.

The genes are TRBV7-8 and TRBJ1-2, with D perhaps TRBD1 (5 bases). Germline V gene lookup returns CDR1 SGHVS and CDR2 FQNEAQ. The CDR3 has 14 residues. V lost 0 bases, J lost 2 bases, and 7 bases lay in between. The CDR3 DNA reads TGTGCCAGCAGCTTAGCCGACAGCAACTATGGCTACACCTTC. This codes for CASSLADSNYGYTF.

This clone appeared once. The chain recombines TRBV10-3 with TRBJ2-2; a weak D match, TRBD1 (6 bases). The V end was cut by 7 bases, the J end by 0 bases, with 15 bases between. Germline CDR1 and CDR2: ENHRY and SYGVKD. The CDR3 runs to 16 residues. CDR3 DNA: TGTGCCATCAAGCCGGGACAAGGCGCGAACACCGGGGAGCTGTTTTTT. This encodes CAIKPGQGANTGELFF.

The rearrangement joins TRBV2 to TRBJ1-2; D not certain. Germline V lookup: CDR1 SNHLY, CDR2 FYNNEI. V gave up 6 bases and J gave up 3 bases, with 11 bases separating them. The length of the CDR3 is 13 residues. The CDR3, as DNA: TGTGCCAGCAGCTACGGCGGCCACTATGGCTACACCTTC. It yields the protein CASSYGGHYGYTF.

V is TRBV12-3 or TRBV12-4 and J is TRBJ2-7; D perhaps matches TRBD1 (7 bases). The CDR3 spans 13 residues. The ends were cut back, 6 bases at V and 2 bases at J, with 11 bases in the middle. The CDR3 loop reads CASRQGGPYEQYF. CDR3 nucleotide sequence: TGTGCCAGCAGGCAGGGGGGACCCTACGAGCAGTACTTC.

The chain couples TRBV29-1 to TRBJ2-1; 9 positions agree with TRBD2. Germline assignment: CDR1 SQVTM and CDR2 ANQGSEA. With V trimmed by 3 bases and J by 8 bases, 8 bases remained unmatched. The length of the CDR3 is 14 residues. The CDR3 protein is CSVDGGGARDEQFF. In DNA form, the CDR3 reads TGCAGCGTTGACGGCGGGGGGGCACGGGATGAGCAGTTCTTC.

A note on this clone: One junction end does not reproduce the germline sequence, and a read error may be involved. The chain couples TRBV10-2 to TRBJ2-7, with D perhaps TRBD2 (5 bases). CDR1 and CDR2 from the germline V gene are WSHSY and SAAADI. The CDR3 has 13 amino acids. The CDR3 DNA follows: TGCGCCAGCGGTGAAGGGCGGGTCCGCGAGCAGTACTTC. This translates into CASGEGRVREQYF.

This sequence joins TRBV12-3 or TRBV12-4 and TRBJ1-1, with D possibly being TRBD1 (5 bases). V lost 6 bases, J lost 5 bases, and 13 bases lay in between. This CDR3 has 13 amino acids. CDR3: CASSTLGGTEAFF. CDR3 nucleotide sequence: TGTGCCAGCAGCACTCTCGGGGGTACTGAAGCTTTCTTT.

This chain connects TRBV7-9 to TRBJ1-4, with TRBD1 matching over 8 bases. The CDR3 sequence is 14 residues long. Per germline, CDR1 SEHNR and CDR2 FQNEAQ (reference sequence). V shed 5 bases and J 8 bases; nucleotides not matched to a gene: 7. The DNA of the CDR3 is TGTGCCAGCAGCCCCGGGACAGGAGGAGAAAAACTGTTTTTT. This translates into CASSPGTGGEKLFF.

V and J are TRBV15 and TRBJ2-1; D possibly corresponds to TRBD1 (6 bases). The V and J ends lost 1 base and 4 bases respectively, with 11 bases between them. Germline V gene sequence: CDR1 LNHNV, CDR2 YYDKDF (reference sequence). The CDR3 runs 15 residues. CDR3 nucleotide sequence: TGTGCCACCAGCAGAGCAGGGGAACGGTACAATGAGCAGTTCTTC. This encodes CATSRAGERYNEQFF.

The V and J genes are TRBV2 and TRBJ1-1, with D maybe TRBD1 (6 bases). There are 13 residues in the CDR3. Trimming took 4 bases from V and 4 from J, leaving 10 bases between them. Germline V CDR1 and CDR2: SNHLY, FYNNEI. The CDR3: CASSGQAGTEAFF. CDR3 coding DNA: TGTGCCAGCAGTGGACAGGCGGGCACTGAAGCTTTCTTT.

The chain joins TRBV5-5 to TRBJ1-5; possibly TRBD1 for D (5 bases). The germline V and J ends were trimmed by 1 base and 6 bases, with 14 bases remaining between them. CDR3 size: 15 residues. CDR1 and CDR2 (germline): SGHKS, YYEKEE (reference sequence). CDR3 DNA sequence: TGTGCCAGCAGCTTGTGGGTAGGGGCCAGTCAGCCCCAGCATTTT. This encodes CASSLWVGASQPQHF.

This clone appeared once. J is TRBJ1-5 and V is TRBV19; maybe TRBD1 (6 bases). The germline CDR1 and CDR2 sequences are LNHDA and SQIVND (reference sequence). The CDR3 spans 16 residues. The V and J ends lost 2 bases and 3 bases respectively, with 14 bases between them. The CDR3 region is CASSIRGAPPNQPQHF. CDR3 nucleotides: TGTGCCAGTAGTATACGGGGGGCACCTCCCAATCAGCCCCAGCATTTT. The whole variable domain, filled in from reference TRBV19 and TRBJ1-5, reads DGGITQSPKYLFRKEGQNVTLSCEQNLNHDAMYWYRQDPGQGLRLIYYSQIVNDFQKGDIAEGYSVSREKKESFPLTVTSAQKNPTAFYLCASSIRGAPPNQPQHFGDGTRLSIL.